The 28 T cell receptor beta chains listed next were all sequenced from one sample in a study of shared clonotypes between healthy human individuals. Generated by immunoSEQ multiplex PCR, the TCRdb table keeps only in-frame clones and is missing some. The data show some 650,000 clones, almost 97% seen once. Sample: naive CD4+ T cells sorted from blood. Noted subset: CD45RA+ positively selected. Receptor source: a woman younger than 45 in good health.

The chain joins TRBV6-6 to TRBJ1-4; 7 nucleotides agree with TRBD1. The germline gives CDR1 MNHNY, CDR2 SVGAGI (reference sequence). This CDR3 is 14 amino acids long. With 5 bases clipped from V and 6 bases from J, the junction kept 6 bases outside the gene matches. The CDR3: CASSPQGGDEKLFF. In nucleotides, the CDR3 is TGTGCCAGCAGTCCCCAGGGGGGGGATGAAAAACTGTTTTTT.

The chain links TRBV27 to TRBJ2-5; TRBD1 matches 8 bases. V was clipped by 4 bases and J by 5 bases; unmatched bases: 9. The CDR3 covers 15 residues. Germline CDR1 reads MNHEY; CDR2 reads SMNVEV (reference sequence). The CDR3 DNA reads as TGTGCCAGCAGTTACAGGGGGATGCCCGTGGAGACCCAGTACTTC. Protein product: CASSYRGMPVETQYF.

J is TRBJ2-2 and V is TRBV11-2; 9 nucleotides match TRBD2. The CDR3 sequence is 15 residues long. CDR1 and CDR2 from the germline V gene are SGHAT and FQNNGV. J was trimmed by 6 bases and V by 5 bases; bases with no gene match: 7. DNA for the CDR3: TGTGCCAGCAGCCCCATAGCGGGAGTCCCCGGGGAGCTGTTTTTT. The encoded protein is CASSPIAGVPGELFF.

The rearrangement joins TRBV29-1 to TRBJ1-1, with D possibly being TRBD1 (5 bases). Trimming took 7 bases from V and 5 from J, leaving 8 bases between them. The CDR3 runs to 10 residues. Germline CDR1 SQVTM, CDR2 ANQGSEA. The CDR3 spells CSARGTEAFF. CDR3 sequence (DNA): TGCAGCGCCCGGGGGACTGAAGCTTTCTTT.

The chain has TRBV10-1 and TRBJ1-1; D perhaps matches TRBD1 (6 bases). Germline CDR1 is WNHNN and CDR2 is SYGVQD (reference sequence). This CDR3 has 14 residues. V shed 6 bases and J shed 0 bases, with 11 bases lying between them. CDR3 DNA: TGCGCCAGCAGCGATGGACAGTTGAACACTGAAGCTTTCTTT. Amino acids: CASSDGQLNTEAFF.

The chain joins TRBV18 to TRBJ1-1; 8 nucleotides align to TRBD1. Germline-derived CDR1 and CDR2 are KGHSH and LQKENI. The ends lost 2 bases at V and 0 bases at J; junction bases unmatched: 8. The CDR3 runs 17 residues. CDR3 amino acids: CASSPAGTGLMNTEAFF. CDR3 sequence (DNA): TGTGCCAGCTCACCAGCCGGGACAGGCCTAATGAACACTGAAGCTTTCTTT.

The chain carries TRBV9 and TRBJ2-1; TRBD2 aligns across 9 bases. Germline CDR1 and CDR2: SGDLS and YYNGEE. The CDR3 totals 15 residues. The junction had 3 bases not matched to a gene; V was cut back by 1 base and J by 4 bases. The CDR3 DNA follows: TGTGCCAGCAGCGTAAGGGCGGGAGGGTACAATGAGCAGTTCTTC. Its translation is CASSVRAGGYNEQFF.

The chain joins TRBV9 to TRBJ1-1; D gene uncertain. The V end lost 0 bases, the J end lost 1 base, and 10 bases lay between the germline ends. The CDR3 loop spans 15 amino acids. Germline values: CDR1 SGDLS, CDR2 YYNGEE. This CDR3 reads CASSVVGGPNTEAFF. Written as DNA, the CDR3 is TGTGCCAGCAGCGTAGTAGGAGGGCCGAACACTGAAGCTTTCTTT.

The J gene is TRBJ1-5, the V gene TRBV28, with a tentative D call TRBD1 (6 bases). CDR3 length equals 14 residues. Germline CDR1 and CDR2: MDHEN and SYDVKM. The V gene lost 3 bases and the J gene lost 7 bases, with 13 bases spanning the gap. This CDR3 reads CASSFRGHRQPQHF. CDR3 coding DNA: TGTGCCAGCAGTTTTCGGGGGCACAGGCAGCCCCAGCATTTT.

The chain has TRBV4-1 and TRBJ2-1; 8 bases agree with TRBD2. The CDR3 is 13 residues long. From germline, CDR1 is MGHRA and CDR2 YSYEKL. After removal of 3 bases from V and 9 bases from J, the junction contained 4 bases not matched to a gene. CDR3 sequence reads: CASSQEAGVEQFF. CDR3 nucleotides: TGCGCCAGCAGCCAGGAAGCGGGAGTTGAGCAGTTCTTC.

This chain joins TRBV5-1 and TRBJ1-1; tentative D call: TRBD1 (6 bases). The V gene's germline CDR1 is SGHRS and CDR2 YFSETQ. CDR3 length: 15 amino acids. V gave up 0 bases and J gave up 1 base, with 10 bases separating them. Here the CDR3 reads CASSLGWTANTEAFF. The CDR3 region has the DNA TGCGCCAGCAGCTTGGGATGGACAGCGAACACTGAAGCTTTCTTT.

The CDR3 sequence is CASSEGTVYGYTF. For the CDR3, the DNA is TGTGCCAGCAGTGAAGGGACAGTCTATGGCTACACCTTC. The gene calls are TRBV2 and TRBJ1-2; weak D call: TRBD1 (6 bases). The CDR3 has 13 residues. V lost 1 base to trimming and J lost 4 bases, with 7 bases between them. The germline V gene encodes CDR1 SNHLY and CDR2 FYNNEI. Combining the CDR3 with reference TRBV2 and TRBJ1-2 gives the whole variable domain EPEVTQTPSHQVTQMGQEVILRCVPISNHLYFYWYRQILGQKVEFLVSFYNNEISEKSEIFDDQFSVERPDGSNFTLKIRSTKLEDSAMYFCASSEGTVYGYTFGSGTRLTVV.

Only one count was recorded for this clone. The J gene is TRBJ1-4, the V gene TRBV19; no firm D call. Germline V gene sequence: CDR1 LNHDA, CDR2 SQIVND (reference sequence). The ends were cut back, 9 bases at V and 7 bases at J, with 21 bases in the middle. The CDR3 is 15 amino acids. CDR3 nucleotide sequence: TGTGCCAGCGCATCATCCCGGAGGACGGGTGAAAAACTGTTTTTT. Translation gives CASASSRRTGEKLFF.

The CDR3 loop is CASSVAGGSSYEQYF. For the CDR3, the DNA is TGTGCCAGCAGCGTAGCAGGGGGTAGCTCCTACGAGCAGTACTTC. The chain couples TRBV9 to TRBJ2-7, with 7 nucleotides matching TRBD1. V was clipped by 0 bases and J by 0 bases; unmatched bases: 3. The germline V gene has CDR1 SGDLS and CDR2 YYNGEE. The CDR3 contains 15 residues.

The chain couples TRBV5-1 to TRBJ2-3; 8 bases fit TRBD2. Germline assignment: CDR1 SGHRS and CDR2 YFSETQ. The CDR3 has 15 amino acids. The V segment lost 2 bases and the J segment 0 bases; nucleotides outside the gene matches: 2. In DNA form, the CDR3 reads TGCGCCAGCAGCTTTAGCGGGGCTAGCACAGATACGCAGTATTTT. This codes for CASSFSGASTDTQYF.

V usage is TRBV5-4 and J usage is TRBJ2-7; D remains ambiguous. Per germline, CDR1 SGHNT and CDR2 YYREEE (reference sequence). This CDR3 contains 15 residues. V was cut by 4 bases and J by 0 bases, with 14 bases left in between. The CDR3 reads CASSESPGSSYEQYF. As DNA, the CDR3 is TGTGCCAGCAGCGAATCCCCCGGTAGCTCCTACGAGCAGTACTTC.

This chain links TRBV11-2 with TRBJ2-7, with unresolved D. V lost 7 bases to trimming and J lost 1 base, with 14 bases between them. Germline lookup yields CDR1 SGHAT and CDR2 FQNNGV. This CDR3 is 14 amino acids long. The CDR3 loop reads CASNLRRESYEQYF. Here the CDR3 DNA reads TGTGCCAGCAACCTAAGGCGAGAATCCTACGAGCAGTACTTC.

The V and J genes are TRBV18 and TRBJ2-7, with TRBD1 identical over 11 bases. This CDR3 is 15 amino acids long. The germline CDR1 and CDR2 sequences are KGHSH and LQKENI. The ends lost 5 bases at V and 1 base at J; junction bases unmatched: 4. The CDR3 here is CASSSGTGGSYEQYF. The CDR3 region has the DNA TGTGCCAGCTCAAGCGGGACAGGGGGTTCCTACGAGCAGTACTTC.

The chain couples TRBV14 to TRBJ2-7, with D possibly TRBD1 on 5 matching bases. The CDR3 totals 16 residues. Germline CDR1 is SGHDN and CDR2 is FVKESK. V was cut by 3 bases and J by 0 bases, with 15 bases left in between. This chain's CDR3 is CASSHGQNLPSYEQYF. The CDR3 nucleotides read TGTGCCAGCAGCCACGGACAAAATTTACCCTCCTACGAGCAGTACTTC.

The chain combines TRBV28 with TRBJ2-7; no clear D gene. V was shortened by 6 bases and J by 4 bases, with 16 bases between the two germline ends. CDR1 and CDR2 from the germline V gene are MDHEN and SYDVKM. CDR3 size: 14 residues. CDR3 in amino acids: CASSSVAYRYEQYF. CDR3 bases: TGTGCCAGCAGCTCTGTTGCTTACAGATACGAGCAGTACTTC.

The chain employs TRBV18 and TRBJ2-2, with no clear D. The germline V gene encodes CDR1 KGHSH and CDR2 LQKENI. Trimming stripped 6 bases from V and 3 bases from J, with 11 bases between. This CDR3 region has 14 residues. The CDR3 spells CASSPRVDTGELFF. In DNA, the CDR3 is TGTGCCAGCTCCCCAAGAGTGGACACCGGGGAGCTGTTTTTT.

The chain combines TRBV4-1 with TRBJ2-5; a weak D match, TRBD2 (6 bases). The CDR3 spans 16 residues. V lost 6 bases to trimming and J lost 4 bases, with 21 bases between them. Germline CDR1 MGHRA, CDR2 YSYEKL. CDR3 nucleotides: TGCGCCAGCAGTGACTTAGCGGAAAGACGGGGAGAGACCCAGTACTTC. It codes for CASSDLAERRGETQYF.

The rearrangement links TRBV7-3 to TRBJ1-2; D might be TRBD1 (6 bases). CDR3 length: 12 residues. Germline CDR1 and CDR2: SGHTA and FQGTGA. The V end lost 5 bases, the J end lost 9 bases, and 13 bases lay between the germline ends. The CDR3 coding sequence is TGTGCCAGCAGCGCAACAGGGAGTCGCTACACCTTC. Translated, it gives CASSATGSRYTF.

The DNA of the CDR3 is TGTGCCAGCAGATCTCGGACCGCCAGCACTGCGGAAGCTTTCTTT. Its protein product is CASRSRTASTAEAFF. The chain has TRBV6-5 and TRBJ1-1; D not certain. The ends were cut back, 6 bases at V and 8 bases at J, with 22 bases in the middle. The CDR3 runs 15 residues. CDR1 and CDR2 (germline): MNHEY, SVGAGI.

J is TRBJ1-2 and V is TRBV5-6, with TRBD1 matching 7 bases. Germline CDR1 and CDR2: SGHDT and YYEEEE. CDR3 length: 15 residues. V shed 5 bases and J 2 bases; nucleotides not matched to a gene: 9. CDR3 nucleotide sequence: TGTGCCAGCAGTCTGGTCAGGGGGAAGAACTATGGCTACACCTTC. This codes for CASSLVRGKNYGYTF.

V and J are TRBV2 and TRBJ1-2; 8 bases align to TRBD1. The V gene's germline CDR1 is SNHLY and CDR2 FYNNEI. The CDR3 extends over 13 amino acids. Losses at the gene ends were 5 bases for V and 6 bases for J; bases not matched to a gene: 5. CDR3 coding DNA: TGTGCCAGCAGTAAGACAGGGGAGGATGGCTACACCTTC. Translated, it gives CASSKTGEDGYTF.

J is TRBJ2-7 and V is TRBV4-2; 7 bases are shared with TRBD2. This CDR3 is built from 14 residues. The V and J ends lost 1 base and 5 bases, in that order; junction bases with no gene match: 5. Germline values: CDR1 LGHNA, CDR2 YNFKEQ. The CDR3 loop is CASSQGVTSNEQYF. DNA for the CDR3: TGTGCCAGCAGCCAAGGGGTGACTAGCAACGAGCAGTACTTC.

The chain links TRBV5-1 to TRBJ2-3, with 9 bases matching TRBD1. The J segment lost 7 bases and the V segment lost 4 bases, leaving 13 bases of the junction unmatched. CDR3 size: 16 residues. Germline CDR1 is SGHRS and CDR2 is YFSETQ. The CDR3 protein is CASSVPIGTGIHTQYF. The CDR3, as DNA: TGCGCCAGCAGCGTACCGATAGGGACAGGGATCCATACGCAGTATTTT.